A single sample is the source of the 6 T cell receptor beta chains below, sequenced in a study of blood T cell repertoires in COVID-19. Here immunoSEQ multiplex PCR was the method, and the copy in TCRdb shows in-frame clones only, minus some. Of 32,000 or so clones listed, 85% to 90% were seen once; the top ten hold 60% to 80%. The specimen sequenced was peripheral blood. These receptors were collected from a man in his 70s with acute or convalescent COVID-19.

This clone occurred a few times. This chain joins TRBV5-4 and TRBJ2-7; D is possibly TRBD1 (6 bases). Germline V CDR1 and CDR2: SGHNT, YYREEE (reference sequence). The V gene lost 3 bases and the J gene lost 2 bases, with 24 bases spanning the gap. The CDR3 has 18 amino acids. The DNA of the CDR3 is TGTGCCAGCAGCTCCAAAAACTTTTTGGCCGGGACACCCTACGAGCAGTACTTC. Amino acid sequence: CASSSKNFLAGTPYEQYF.

The chain links TRBV19 to TRBJ2-6; 10 nucleotides agree with TRBD2. Trimming cost V 5 bases and J 0 bases; bases outside gene matches: 13. The CDR3 extends over 20 amino acids. Looked up from germline, CDR1 is LNHDA and CDR2 is SQIVND (reference sequence). The CDR3 DNA follows: TGTGCCAGTAGTGGACCGGGGGTAGCGGGGGGTGTCTCTGGGGCCAACGTCCTGACTTTC. This encodes CASSGPGVAGGVSGANVLTF.

Judged by abundance, this clone is medium-sized (0.01 to 0.1%). The V gene is TRBV6-6, the J gene TRBJ2-5; D is possibly TRBD2 (6 bases). CDR3 size: 15 residues. V dropped 2 bases and J dropped 4 bases, with 14 bases sitting between them. Germline assignment: CDR1 MNHNY and CDR2 SVGAGI (reference sequence). CDR3 loop: CASSYRGWAPETQYF. The CDR3 DNA reads as TGTGCCAGCAGTTACCGGGGGTGGGCCCCAGAGACCCAGTACTTC.

A single count supports this clone. V and J are TRBV7-8 and TRBJ1-1; 7 positions match TRBD1. Trimming cost V 1 base and J 3 bases; bases outside gene matches: 11. Germline CDR1 and CDR2: SGHVS and FQNEAQ. The CDR3 runs to 17 residues. The CDR3 protein is CASSLGNPGQRHTEAFF. CDR3 sequence (DNA): TGTGCCAGCAGCTTAGGAAATCCGGGACAGAGACACACTGAAGCTTTCTTT.

This clone was seen only once. This chain links TRBV19 with TRBJ2-4; 7 bases are shared with TRBD1. The CDR3 is made up of 14 amino acids. Germline V lookup: CDR1 LNHDA, CDR2 SQIVND (reference sequence). Losses at the gene ends were 2 bases for V and 6 bases for J; bases not matched to a gene: 4. CDR3 in amino acids: CASSILDRANIQYF. CDR3 coding DNA: TGTGCCAGTAGTATACTCGACAGGGCAAACATTCAGTACTTC.

The rearrangement joins TRBV19 to TRBJ2-3; 8 bases agree with TRBD1. Germline CDR1 reads LNHDA; CDR2 reads SQIVND (reference sequence). Trimming took 5 bases from V and 4 from J; bases not matched to a gene: 8. This CDR3 is built from 15 residues. The CDR3 sequence: CASSGIQGAADTQYF. The CDR3 DNA reads TGTGCCAGTAGTGGGATTCAGGGGGCCGCAGATACGCAGTATTTT.